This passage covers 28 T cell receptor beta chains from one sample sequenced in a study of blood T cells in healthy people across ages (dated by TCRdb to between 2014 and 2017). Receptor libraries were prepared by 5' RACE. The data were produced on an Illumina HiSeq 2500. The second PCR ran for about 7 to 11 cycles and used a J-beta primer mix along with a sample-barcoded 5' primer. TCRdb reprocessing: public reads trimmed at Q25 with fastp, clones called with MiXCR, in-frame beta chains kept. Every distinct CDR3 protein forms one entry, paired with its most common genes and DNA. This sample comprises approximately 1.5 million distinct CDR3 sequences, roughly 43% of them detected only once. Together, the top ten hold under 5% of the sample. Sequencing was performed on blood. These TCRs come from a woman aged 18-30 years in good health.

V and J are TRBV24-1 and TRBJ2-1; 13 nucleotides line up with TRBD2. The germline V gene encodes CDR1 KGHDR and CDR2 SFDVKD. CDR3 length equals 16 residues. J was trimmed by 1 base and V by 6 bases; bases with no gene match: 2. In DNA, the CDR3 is TGTGCCACCAGTCTGACTAGCGGGAGGTCCTACAATGAGCAGTTCTTC. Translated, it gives CATSLTSGRSYNEQFF.

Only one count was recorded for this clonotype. CDR3 region: CASSFLGLTGVHEQYF. The CDR3 coding sequence is TGTGCCAGCAGTTTCTTGGGCCTGACAGGAGTTCACGAGCAGTACTTC. The rearrangement links TRBV27 to TRBJ2-4; possibly TRBD1 for D (6 bases). The assigned J gene may be wrong: the sequence end matches TRBJ2-7 better. CDR3 size: 16 residues. Germline lookup yields CDR1 MNHEY and CDR2 SMNVEV (reference sequence).

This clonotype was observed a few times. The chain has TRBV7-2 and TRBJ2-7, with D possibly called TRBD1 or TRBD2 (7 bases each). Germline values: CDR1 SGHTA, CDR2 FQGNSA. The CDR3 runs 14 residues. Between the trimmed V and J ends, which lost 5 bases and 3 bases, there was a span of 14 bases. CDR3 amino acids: CASSQRDRGYEQYF. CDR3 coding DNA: TGTGCCAGCAGCCAGCGGGACAGAGGCTACGAGCAGTACTTC.

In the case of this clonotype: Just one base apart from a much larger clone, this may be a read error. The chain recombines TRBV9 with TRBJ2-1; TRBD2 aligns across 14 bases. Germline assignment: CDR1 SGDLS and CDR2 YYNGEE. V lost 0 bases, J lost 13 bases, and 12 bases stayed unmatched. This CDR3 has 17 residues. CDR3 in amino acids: CASSVGFGGLAGETQFF. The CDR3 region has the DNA TGTGCCAGCAGCGTAGGGTTTGGGGGACTAGCGGGAGAGACCCAGTTCTTC.

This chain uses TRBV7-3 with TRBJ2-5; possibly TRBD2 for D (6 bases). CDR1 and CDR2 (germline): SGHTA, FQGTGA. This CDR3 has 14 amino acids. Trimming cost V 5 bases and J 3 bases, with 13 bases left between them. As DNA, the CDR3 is TGTGCCAGCAGCATCTCGGGGGTTGAAGAGACCCAGTACTTC. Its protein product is CASSISGVEETQYF.

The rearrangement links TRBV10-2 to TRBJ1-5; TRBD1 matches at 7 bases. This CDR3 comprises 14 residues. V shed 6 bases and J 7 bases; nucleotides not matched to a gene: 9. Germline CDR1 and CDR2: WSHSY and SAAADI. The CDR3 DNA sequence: TGCGCCAGCAGGGAAGGACAGGTACAGCAGCCCCAGCATTTT. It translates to CASREGQVQQPQHF.

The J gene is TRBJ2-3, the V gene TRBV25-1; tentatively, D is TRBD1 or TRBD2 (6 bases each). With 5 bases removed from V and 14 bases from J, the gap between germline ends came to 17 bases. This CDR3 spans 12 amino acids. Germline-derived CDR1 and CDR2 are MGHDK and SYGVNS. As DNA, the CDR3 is TGTGCCAGCAGTACGCCGGGGGCGTTGAGGTATTTT. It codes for CASSTPGALRYF.

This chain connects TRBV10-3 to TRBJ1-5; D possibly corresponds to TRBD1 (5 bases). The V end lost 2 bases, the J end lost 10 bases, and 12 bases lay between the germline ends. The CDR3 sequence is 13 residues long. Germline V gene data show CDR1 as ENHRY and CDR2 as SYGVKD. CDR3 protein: CAISERVRDPQHF. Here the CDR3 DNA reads TGTGCCATCAGTGAGCGGGTAAGGGACCCCCAGCATTTT.

CDR3: CSARLGQGTSGYTF. CDR3 in DNA: TGCAGTGCTAGGCTTGGACAGGGCACAAGTGGCTACACCTTC. The chain employs TRBV20-1 and TRBJ1-2, with 8 nucleotides matching TRBD1. Germline V lookup: CDR1 DFQATT, CDR2 SNEGSKA (reference sequence). This CDR3 is 14 amino acids long. With V trimmed by 3 bases and J by 7 bases, 10 bases remained unmatched.

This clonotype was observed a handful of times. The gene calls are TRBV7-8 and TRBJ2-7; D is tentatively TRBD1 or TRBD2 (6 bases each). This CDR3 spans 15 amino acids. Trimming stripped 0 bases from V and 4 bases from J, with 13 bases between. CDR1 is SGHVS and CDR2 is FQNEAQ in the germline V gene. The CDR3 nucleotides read TGTGCCAGCAGCTTAGCGTACGGGGGCGGTTACGAGCAGTACTTC. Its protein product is CASSLAYGGGYEQYF.

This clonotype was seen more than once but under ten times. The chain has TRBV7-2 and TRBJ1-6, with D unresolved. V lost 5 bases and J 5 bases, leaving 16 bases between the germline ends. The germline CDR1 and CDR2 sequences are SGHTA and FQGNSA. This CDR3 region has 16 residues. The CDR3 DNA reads TGTGCCAGCAGCCCCCCCTGGGGTCAAAATAATTCACCCCTCCACTTT. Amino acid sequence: CASSPPWGQNNSPLHF.

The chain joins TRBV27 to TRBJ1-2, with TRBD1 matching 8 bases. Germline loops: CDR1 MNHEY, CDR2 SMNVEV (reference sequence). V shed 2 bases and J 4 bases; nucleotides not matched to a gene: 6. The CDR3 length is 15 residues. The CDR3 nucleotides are TGTGCCAGCAGTTTACGACAGGGGAATGCCTATGGCTACACCTTC. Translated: CASSLRQGNAYGYTF.

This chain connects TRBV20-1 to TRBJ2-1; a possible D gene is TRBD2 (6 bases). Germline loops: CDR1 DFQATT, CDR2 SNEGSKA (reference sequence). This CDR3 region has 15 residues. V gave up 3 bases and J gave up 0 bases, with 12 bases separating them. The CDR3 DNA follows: TGCAGTGCTAGGTCGCGGGGTAGCTCCTACAATGAGCAGTTCTTC. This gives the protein CSARSRGSSYNEQFF.

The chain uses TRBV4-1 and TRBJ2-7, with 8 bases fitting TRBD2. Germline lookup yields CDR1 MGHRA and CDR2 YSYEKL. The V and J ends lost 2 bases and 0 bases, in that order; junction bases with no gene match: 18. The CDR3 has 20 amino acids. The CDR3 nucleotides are TGCGCCAGCAGCCAAAAATATACCGGGACTAGTGGGATTAGCTCCTACGAGCAGTACTTC. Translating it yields CASSQKYTGTSGISSYEQYF.

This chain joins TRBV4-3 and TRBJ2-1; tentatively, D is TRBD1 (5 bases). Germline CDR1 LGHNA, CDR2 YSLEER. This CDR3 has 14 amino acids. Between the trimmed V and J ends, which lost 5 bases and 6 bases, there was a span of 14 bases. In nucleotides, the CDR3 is TGCGCCAGCAGCTCTGGACACCCTAGCAATGAGCAGTTCTTC. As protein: CASSSGHPSNEQFF.

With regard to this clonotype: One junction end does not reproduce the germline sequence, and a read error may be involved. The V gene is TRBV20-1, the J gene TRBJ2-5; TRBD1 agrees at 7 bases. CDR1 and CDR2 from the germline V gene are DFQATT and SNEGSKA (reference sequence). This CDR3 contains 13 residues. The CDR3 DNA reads TGCAGTGCTAGAGTGACAGGGCGAGAGGCCCAGTACTTC. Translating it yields CSARVTGREAQYF.

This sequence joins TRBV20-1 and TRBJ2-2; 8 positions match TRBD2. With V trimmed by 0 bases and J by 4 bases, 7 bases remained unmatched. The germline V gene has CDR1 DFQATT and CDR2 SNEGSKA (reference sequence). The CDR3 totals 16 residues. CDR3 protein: CSAREGLAQPTGELFF. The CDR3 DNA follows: TGCAGTGCTAGAGAAGGACTAGCCCAACCCACCGGGGAGCTGTTTTTT.

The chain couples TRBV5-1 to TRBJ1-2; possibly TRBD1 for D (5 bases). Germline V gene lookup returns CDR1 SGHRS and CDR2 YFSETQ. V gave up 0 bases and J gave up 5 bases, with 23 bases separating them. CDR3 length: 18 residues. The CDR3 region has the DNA TGCGCCAGCAGCTTGGTGCCACCCGGGACGGCCGGGGTTTATGGCTACACCTTC. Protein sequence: CASSLVPPGTAGVYGYTF.

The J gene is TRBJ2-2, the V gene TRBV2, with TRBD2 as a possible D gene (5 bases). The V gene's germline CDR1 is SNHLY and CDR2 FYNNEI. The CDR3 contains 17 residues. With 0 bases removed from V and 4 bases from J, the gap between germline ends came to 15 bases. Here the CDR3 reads CASSEALRAPPTGELFF. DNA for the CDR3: TGTGCCAGCAGTGAAGCGCTGAGGGCCCCACCCACCGGGGAGCTGTTTTTT.

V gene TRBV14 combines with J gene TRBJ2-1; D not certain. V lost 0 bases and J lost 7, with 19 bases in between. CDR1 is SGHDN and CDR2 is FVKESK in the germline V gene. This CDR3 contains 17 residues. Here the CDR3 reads CASSQERVYWLGNEQFF. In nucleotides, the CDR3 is TGTGCCAGCAGCCAAGAAAGGGTGTATTGGCTTGGGAATGAGCAGTTCTTC.

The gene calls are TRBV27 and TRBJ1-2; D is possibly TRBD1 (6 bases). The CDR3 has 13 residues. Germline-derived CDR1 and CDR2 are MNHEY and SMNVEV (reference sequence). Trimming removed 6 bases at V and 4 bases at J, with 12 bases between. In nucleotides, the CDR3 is TGTGCCAGCAGAGCCACAGGGTTCTATGGCTACACCTTC. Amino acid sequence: CASRATGFYGYTF.

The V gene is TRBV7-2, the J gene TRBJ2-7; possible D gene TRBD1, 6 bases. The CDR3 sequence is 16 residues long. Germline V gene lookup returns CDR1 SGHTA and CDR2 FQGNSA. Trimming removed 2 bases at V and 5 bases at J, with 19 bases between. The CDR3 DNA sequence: TGTGCCAGCAGCTTAACCACAGGGAAGGGTTCCCACGAGCAGTACTTC. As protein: CASSLTTGKGSHEQYF.

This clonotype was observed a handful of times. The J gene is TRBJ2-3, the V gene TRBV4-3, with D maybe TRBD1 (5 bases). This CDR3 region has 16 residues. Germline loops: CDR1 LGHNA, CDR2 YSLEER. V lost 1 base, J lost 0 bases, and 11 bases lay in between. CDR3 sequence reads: CASSQGYRPSTDTQYF. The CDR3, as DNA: TGCGCCAGCAGCCAAGGTTACAGGCCTAGCACAGATACGCAGTATTTT.

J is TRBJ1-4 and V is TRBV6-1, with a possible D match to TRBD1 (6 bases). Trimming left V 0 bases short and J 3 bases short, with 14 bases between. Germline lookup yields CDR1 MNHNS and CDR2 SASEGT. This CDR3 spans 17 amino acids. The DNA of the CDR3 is TGTGCCAGCAGTGAAGCGGGTAGGGGGAGAGCTAATGAAAAACTGTTTTTT. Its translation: CASSEAGRGRANEKLFF.

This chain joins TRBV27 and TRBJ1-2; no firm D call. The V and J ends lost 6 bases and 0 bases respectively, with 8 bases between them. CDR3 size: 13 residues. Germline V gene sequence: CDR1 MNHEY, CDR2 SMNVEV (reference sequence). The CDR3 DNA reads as TGTGCCAGCAGCCGTAAAACTAACTATGGCTACACCTTC. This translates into CASSRKTNYGYTF.

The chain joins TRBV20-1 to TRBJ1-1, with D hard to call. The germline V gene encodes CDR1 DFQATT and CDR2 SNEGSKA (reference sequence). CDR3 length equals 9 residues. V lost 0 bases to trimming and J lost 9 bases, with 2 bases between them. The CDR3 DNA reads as TGCAGTGCTAGAGATCAAGCTTTCTTT. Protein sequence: CSARDQAFF.

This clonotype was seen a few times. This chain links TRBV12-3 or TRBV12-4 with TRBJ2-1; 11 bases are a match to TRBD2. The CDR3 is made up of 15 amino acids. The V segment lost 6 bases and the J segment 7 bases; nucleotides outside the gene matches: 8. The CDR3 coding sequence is TGTGCCAGCAGCTATAGCGGGGGGGCCGGGAATGAGCAGTTCTTC. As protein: CASSYSGGAGNEQFF.

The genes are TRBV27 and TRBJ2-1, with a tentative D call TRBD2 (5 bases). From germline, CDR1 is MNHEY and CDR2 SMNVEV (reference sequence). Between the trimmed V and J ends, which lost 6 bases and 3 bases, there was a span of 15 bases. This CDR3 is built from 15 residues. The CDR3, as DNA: TGTGCCAGCAGCCCCCAGCGGAACAACTACAATGAGCAGTTCTTC. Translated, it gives CASSPQRNNYNEQFF.